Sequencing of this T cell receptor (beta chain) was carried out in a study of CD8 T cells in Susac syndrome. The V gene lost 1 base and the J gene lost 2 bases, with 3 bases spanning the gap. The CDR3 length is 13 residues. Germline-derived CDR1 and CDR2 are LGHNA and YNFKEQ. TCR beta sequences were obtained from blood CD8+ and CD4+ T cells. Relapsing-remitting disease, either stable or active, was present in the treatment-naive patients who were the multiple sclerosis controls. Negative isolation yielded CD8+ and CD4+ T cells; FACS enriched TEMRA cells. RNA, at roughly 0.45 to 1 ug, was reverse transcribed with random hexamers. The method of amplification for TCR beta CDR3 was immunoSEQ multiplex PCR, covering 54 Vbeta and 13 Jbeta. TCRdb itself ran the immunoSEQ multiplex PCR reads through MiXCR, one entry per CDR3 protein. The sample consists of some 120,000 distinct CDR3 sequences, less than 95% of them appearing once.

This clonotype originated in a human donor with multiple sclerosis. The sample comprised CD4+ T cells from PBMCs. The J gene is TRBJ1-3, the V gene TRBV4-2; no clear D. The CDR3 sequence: CASSQGPGNTIYF. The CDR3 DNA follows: TGTGCCAGCAGCCAAGGGCCTGGAAACACCATATATTTT.